The source of this T cell receptor (beta chain) is a study of blood T cell repertoires in COVID-19. The V and J ends lost 0 bases and 1 base respectively, with 15 bases between them. The CDR3 sequence is 18 residues long. Per the germline V gene, CDR1 is SNHLY and CDR2 is FYNNEI. Sequenced by immunoSEQ multiplex PCR; TCRdb stores in-frame clones only, minus some. The sample yields roughly 46,000 clones, more than 80% seen once. This sequence was found in a man aged 60 to 69 with acute or convalescent COVID-19. The sample comprised peripheral blood. The chain employs TRBV2 and TRBJ2-2; D is undetermined. DNA of the CDR3: TGTGCCAGCAGTGAAGCCTATTACTCACCAGGGAACACCGGGGAGCTGTTTTTT. This gives the protein CASSEAYYSPGNTGELFF.